This T cell receptor (beta chain) was sequenced during a study of radiotherapy plus CTLA-4 blockade in lung cancer. Study summary: Of the patients, about 19% showed objective responses and roughly 31% attained disease control.

Those with chemo-refractory metastatic non-small-cell lung cancer were treated with focal radiation combined with CTLA-4 blockade using ipilimumab. Trimming stripped 0 bases from V and 4 bases from J, with 7 bases between. This CDR3 region has 13 residues. Germline V CDR1 and CDR2: SGHRS, YFSETQ. Sequencing used immunoSEQ multiplex PCR; TCRdb keeps in-frame clones, though not all of them. The sample lists 60,000 to 70,000 clones, less than 80% occurring once. Specimen: peripheral blood, collected from a patient treated with radiotherapy plus ipilimumab. The receptor's source is a human donor with non-small cell lung cancer who had a complete response to radiotherapy plus ipilimumab. The rearrangement uses TRBV5-1 and TRBJ1-1; possible D gene TRBD1, 6 bases. In DNA, the CDR3 is TGCGCCAGCAGCTTGGGAGGGGGCACTGAAGCTTTCTTT. It is translated as CASSLGGGTEAFF.